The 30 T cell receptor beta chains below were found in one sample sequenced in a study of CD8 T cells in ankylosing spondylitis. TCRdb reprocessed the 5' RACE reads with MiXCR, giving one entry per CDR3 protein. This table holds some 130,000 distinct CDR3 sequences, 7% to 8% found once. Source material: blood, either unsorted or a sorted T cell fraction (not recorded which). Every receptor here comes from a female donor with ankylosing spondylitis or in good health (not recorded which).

CDR3 coding DNA: TGTGCCAGCAGTTTGGGGACAGGGACCGAGCAGTACTTC. It translates to CASSLGTGTEQYF. The chain links TRBV12-3 or TRBV12-4 to TRBJ2-7, with 9 positions matching TRBD1. The CDR3 sequence is 13 residues long. V trimming: 3 bases; J trimming: 6 bases; junction bases outside the gene matches: 3.

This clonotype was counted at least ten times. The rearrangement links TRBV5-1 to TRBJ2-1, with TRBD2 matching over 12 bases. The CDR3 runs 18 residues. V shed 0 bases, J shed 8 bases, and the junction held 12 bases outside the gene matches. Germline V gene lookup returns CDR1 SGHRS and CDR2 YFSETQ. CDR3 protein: CASSLAVLAGGRYDEQFF. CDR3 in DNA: TGCGCCAGCAGCTTGGCCGTACTAGCGGGGGGTCGTTACGATGAGCAGTTCTTC.

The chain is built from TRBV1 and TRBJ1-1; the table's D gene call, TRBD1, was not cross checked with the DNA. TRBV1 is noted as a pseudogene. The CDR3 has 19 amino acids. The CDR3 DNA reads TGCACCAGCAGCCAAGCCCAGGACAGGGGGTTCTACGGGAACACTGAAGCTTTCTTT. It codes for CTSSQAQDRGFYGNTEAFF.

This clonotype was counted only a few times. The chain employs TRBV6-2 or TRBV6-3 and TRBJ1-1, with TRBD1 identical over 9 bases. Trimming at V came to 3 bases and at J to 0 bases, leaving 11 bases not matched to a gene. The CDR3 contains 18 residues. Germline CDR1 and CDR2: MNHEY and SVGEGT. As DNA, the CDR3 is TGTGCCAGCAGTTATCCAGTCGGACAGGGGACCGTGAACACTGAAGCTTTCTTT. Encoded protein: CASSYPVGQGTVNTEAFF.

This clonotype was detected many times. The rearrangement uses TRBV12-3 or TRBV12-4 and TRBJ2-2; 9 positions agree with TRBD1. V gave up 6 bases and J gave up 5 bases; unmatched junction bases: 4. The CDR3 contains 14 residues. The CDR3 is CASRATGGTGELFF. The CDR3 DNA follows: TGTGCCAGCAGGGCGACAGGGGGAACCGGGGAGCTGTTTTTT.

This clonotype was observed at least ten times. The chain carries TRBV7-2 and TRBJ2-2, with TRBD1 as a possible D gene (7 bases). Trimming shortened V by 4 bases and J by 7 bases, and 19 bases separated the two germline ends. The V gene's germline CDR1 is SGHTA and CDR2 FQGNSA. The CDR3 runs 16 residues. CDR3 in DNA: TGTGCCAGCAGCTCCGTAGCAGGGGGGCCCGTCGGGGAGCTGTTTTTT. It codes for CASSSVAGGPVGELFF.

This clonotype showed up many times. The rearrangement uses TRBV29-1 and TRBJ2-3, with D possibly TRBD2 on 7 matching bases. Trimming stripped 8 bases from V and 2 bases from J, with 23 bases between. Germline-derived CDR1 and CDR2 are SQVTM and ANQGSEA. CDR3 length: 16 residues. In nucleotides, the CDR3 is TGCAGCACCGCCGGAGTAGGGGGGGGACCCACAGATACGCAGTATTTT. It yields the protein CSTAGVGGGPTDTQYF.

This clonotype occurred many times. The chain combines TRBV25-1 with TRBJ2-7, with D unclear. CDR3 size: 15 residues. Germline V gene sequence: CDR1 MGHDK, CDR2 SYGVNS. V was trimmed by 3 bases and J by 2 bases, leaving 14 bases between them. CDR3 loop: CASSDWAVKPYEQYF. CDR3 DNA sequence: TGTGCCAGCAGTGATTGGGCAGTGAAACCCTACGAGCAGTACTTC.

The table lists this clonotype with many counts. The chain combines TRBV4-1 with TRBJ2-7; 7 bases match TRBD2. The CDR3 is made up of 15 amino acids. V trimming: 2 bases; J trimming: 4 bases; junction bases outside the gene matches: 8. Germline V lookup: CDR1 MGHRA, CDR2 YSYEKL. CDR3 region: CASSQLPTSPYEQYF. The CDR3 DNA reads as TGCGCCAGCAGCCAACTACCGACTAGCCCTTACGAGCAGTACTTC.

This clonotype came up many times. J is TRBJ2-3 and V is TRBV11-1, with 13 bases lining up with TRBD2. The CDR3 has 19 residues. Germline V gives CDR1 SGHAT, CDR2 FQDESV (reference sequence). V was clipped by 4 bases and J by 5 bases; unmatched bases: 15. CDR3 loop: CASSSIGTSGALFLDTQYF. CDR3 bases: TGTGCCAGCAGCTCCATCGGGACTAGCGGGGCCCTCTTCCTAGATACGCAGTATTTT.

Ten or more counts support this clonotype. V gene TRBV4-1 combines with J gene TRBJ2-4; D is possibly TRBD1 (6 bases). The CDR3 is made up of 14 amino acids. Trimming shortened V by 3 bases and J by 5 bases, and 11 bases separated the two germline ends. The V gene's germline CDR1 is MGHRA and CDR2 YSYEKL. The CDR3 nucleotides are TGCGCCAGCAGCCAGACGGACAGAGAAAACATTCAGTACTTC. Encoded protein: CASSQTDRENIQYF.

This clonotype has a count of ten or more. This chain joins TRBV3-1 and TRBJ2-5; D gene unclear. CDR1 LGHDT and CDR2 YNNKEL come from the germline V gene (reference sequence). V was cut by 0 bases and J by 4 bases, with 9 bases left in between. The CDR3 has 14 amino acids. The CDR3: CASSQDSLGETQYF. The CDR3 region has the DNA TGTGCCAGCAGCCAAGATTCACTGGGAGAGACCCAGTACTTC.

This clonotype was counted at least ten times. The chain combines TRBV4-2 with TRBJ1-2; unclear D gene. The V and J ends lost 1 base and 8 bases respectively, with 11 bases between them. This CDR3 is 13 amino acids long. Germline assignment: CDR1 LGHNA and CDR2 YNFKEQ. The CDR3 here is CASSQVGGEGYTF. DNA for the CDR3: TGTGCCAGCAGCCAAGTCGGCGGAGAAGGCTACACCTTC.

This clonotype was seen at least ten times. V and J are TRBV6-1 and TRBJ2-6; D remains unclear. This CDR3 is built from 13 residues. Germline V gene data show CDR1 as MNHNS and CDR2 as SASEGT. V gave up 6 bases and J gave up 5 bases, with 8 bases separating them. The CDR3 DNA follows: TGTGCCAGCAGCCAACGCCGGGCCAACGTCCTGACTTTC. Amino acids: CASSQRRANVLTF.

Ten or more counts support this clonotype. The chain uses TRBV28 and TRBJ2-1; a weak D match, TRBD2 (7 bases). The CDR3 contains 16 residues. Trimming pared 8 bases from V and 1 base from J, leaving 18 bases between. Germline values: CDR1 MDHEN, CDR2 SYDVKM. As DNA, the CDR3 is TGTGCCAGCTGTCCCACAGGGAGGGAGTCCTACAATGAGCAGTTCTTC. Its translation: CASCPTGRESYNEQFF. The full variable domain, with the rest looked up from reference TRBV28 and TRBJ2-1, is DVKVTQSSRYLVKRTGEKVFLECVQDMDHENMFWYRQDPGLGLRLIYFSYDVKMKEKGDIPEGYSVSREKKERFSLILESASTNQTSMYLCASCPTGRESYNEQFFGPGTRLTVL.

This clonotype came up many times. This CDR3 is CASSYRGRDIYGYTF. CDR3 DNA sequence: TGTGCCAGCAGCTACCGCGGCAGAGATATCTATGGCTACACCTTC. This rearrangement joins TRBV6-2 or TRBV6-3 to TRBJ1-2; D is uncertain. Germline V gene sequence: CDR1 MNHEY, CDR2 SVGEGT. The V gene lost 6 bases and the J gene lost 4 bases, with 18 bases spanning the gap. The CDR3 has 15 residues.

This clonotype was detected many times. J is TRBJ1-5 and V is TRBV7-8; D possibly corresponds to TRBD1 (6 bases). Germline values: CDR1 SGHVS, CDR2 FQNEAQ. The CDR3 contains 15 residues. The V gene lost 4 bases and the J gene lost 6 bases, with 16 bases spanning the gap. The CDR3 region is CASSSGGQRGQPQHF. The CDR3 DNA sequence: TGTGCCAGCAGCTCGGGGGGCCAAAGGGGTCAGCCCCAGCATTTT.

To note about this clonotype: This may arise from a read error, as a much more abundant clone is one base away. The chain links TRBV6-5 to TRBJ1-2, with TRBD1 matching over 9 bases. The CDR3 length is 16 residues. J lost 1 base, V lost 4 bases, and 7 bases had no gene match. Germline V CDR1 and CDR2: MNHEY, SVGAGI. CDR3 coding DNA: TGTGCCAGCAGTTCCCCGAGGACAGGGGTTAACTATGGCTACACCTTC. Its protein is CASSSPRTGVNYGYTF.

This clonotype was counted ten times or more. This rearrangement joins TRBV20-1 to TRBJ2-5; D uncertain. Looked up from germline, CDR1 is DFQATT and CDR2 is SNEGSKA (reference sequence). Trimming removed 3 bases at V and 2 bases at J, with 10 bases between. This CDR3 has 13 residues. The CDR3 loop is CSASEAVQETQYF. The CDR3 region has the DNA TGCAGTGCTAGTGAGGCCGTACAAGAGACCCAGTACTTC.

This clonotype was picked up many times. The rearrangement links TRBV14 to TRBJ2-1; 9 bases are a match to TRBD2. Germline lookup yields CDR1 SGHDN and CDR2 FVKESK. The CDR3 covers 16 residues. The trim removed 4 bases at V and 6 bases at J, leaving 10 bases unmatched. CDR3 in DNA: TGTGCCAGCAGCCTTGTTGCGGGGGGGGGCCCCAATGAGCAGTTCTTC. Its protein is CASSLVAGGGPNEQFF.

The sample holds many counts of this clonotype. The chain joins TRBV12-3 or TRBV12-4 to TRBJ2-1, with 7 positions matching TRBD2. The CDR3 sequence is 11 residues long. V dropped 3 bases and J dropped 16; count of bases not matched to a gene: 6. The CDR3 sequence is CASSLKLAPFF. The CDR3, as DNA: TGTGCCAGCAGTTTGAAACTAGCGCCCTTCTTC.

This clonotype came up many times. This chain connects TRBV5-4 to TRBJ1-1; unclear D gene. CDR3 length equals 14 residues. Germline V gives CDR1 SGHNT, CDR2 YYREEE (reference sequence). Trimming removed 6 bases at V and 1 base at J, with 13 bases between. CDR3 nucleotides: TGTGCCAGCACGTTTAAGGGCCCGAACACTGAAGCTTTCTTT. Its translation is CASTFKGPNTEAFF.

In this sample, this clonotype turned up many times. CDR3 sequence reads: CASSLGTTQETQYF. For the CDR3, the DNA is TGCGCCAGCAGCCTAGGGACCACTCAAGAGACCCAGTACTTC. The chain combines TRBV4-1 with TRBJ2-5; D tentatively fits TRBD1 or TRBD2 (5 bases each). Looked up from germline, CDR1 is MGHRA and CDR2 is YSYEKL. Trimming shortened V by 4 bases and J by 2 bases, and 11 bases separated the two germline ends. The CDR3 is 14 amino acids.

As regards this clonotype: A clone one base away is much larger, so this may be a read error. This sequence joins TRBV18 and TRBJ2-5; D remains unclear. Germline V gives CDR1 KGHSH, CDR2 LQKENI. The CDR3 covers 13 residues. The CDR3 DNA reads TGTGTCAGCTCACGTTTCCGAAAAGAGACCCAGTACTTC. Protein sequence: CVSSRFRKETQYF.

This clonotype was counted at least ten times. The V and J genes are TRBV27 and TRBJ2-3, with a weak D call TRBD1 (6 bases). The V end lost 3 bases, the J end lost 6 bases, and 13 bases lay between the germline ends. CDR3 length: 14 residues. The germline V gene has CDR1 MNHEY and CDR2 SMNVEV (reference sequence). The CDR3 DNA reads TGTGCCAGCAGTTTCGGACTGGGGGCCGATACGCAGTATTTT. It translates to CASSFGLGADTQYF.

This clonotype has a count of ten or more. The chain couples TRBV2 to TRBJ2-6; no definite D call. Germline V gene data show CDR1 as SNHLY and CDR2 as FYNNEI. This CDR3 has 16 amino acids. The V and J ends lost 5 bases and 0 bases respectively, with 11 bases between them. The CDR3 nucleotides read TGTGCCAGCAGTATGTTGGCAGGCTCTGGGGCCAACGTCCTGACTTTC. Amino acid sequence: CASSMLAGSGANVLTF.

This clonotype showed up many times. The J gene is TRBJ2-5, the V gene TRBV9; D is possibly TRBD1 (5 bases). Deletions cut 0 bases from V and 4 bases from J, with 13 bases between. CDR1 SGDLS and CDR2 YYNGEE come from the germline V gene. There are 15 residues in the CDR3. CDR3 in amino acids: CASSVAGAGIETQYF. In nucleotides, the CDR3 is TGTGCCAGCAGCGTAGCTGGGGCAGGGATAGAGACCCAGTACTTC.

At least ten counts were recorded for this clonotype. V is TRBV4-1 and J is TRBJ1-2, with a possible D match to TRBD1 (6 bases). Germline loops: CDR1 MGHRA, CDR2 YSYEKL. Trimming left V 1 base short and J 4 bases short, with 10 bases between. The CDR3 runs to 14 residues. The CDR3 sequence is CASSQVGQSYGYTF. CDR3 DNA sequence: TGCGCCAGCAGCCAAGTAGGACAGAGCTATGGCTACACCTTC.

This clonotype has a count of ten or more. The CDR3 DNA reads as TGTGCCAGCAGCTTAGCGGGGGGCGTCTACAATGAGCAGTTCTTC. Its protein is CASSLAGGVYNEQFF. This sequence joins TRBV7-3 and TRBJ2-1; 8 nucleotides line up with TRBD2. Germline assignment: CDR1 SGHTA and CDR2 FQGTGA. The trim removed 2 bases at V and 3 bases at J, leaving 3 bases unmatched. CDR3 length: 15 amino acids.

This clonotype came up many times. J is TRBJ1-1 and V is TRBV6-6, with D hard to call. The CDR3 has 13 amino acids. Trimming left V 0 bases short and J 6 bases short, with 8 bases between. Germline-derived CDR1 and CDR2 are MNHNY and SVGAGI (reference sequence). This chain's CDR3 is CASSYSRGAEAFF. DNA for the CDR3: TGTGCCAGCAGTTACTCCCGAGGCGCTGAAGCTTTCTTT.